This T cell receptor beta chain was recorded in a study of glioma-infiltrating T cells. This clonotype was recorded many times. In germline, CDR1 is LGHNA, CDR2 YNFKEQ. J lost 4 bases, V lost 0 bases, and 4 bases had no gene match. The CDR3 is 15 residues long. Amplification of TCR alpha and beta CDR3 regions from RNA used iRepertoire nested multiplex PCR. Each CDR3 protein is one row after TCRdb ran MiXCR on the multiplex PCR reads. The repertoire holds 4,500 to 7,500 distinct CDR3 sequences, approximately 30% seen once, with around 14% in the top ten. The sequence came from a human donor with low-grade glioma or glioblastoma, undergoing nonglioma brain surgery, or in good health (not recorded which). What was sequenced was glioma tissue, nonneoplastic brain tissue, or PBMCs (not recorded which). This chain joins TRBV4-2 and TRBJ1-2, with 8 bases lining up with TRBD1. The CDR3 sequence: CASSQDRTGGYGYTF. The CDR3 DNA sequence: TGTGCCAGCAGCCAAGACAGAACAGGGGGCTATGGCTACACCTTC.